The next 19 T cell receptor beta chains were all read from a single sample in a study of CD8 T cells in ankylosing spondylitis. TCRdb reprocessed the 5' RACE reads via MiXCR and lists one record per CDR3 protein. The sample records approximately 500,000 distinct CDR3 sequences, 9.5% to 15% being singletons. Study-level findings and limits: Ankylosing spondylitis blood seemed to carry a telltale TCR beta motif made of about 8 highly homologous variants.

These receptors have no identified antigens. Sequenced: blood, either unsorted or a sorted T cell fraction (not recorded which). These receptors originate from a male donor with ankylosing spondylitis.

The chain is built from TRBV29-1 and TRBJ1-1; D possibly corresponds to TRBD1 (5 bases). The CDR3 totals 14 residues. Germline CDR1 and CDR2: SQVTM and ANQGSEA. V was shortened by 3 bases and J by 1 base, with 12 bases between the two germline ends. CDR3 residues: CSVDSTVRNTEAFF. In DNA, the CDR3 is TGCAGCGTTGATTCGACAGTTAGGAACACTGAAGCTTTCTTT.

The chain is built from TRBV19 and TRBJ1-1; tentative D call: TRBD1 (5 bases). The CDR3 extends over 17 amino acids. V was shortened by 10 bases and J by 2 bases, with 26 bases between the two germline ends. The germline V gene has CDR1 LNHDA and CDR2 SQIVND (reference sequence). As DNA, the CDR3 is TGTGCCACCTTGAATGGACAAGGCCGTGGGGCAAACACTGAAGCTTTCTTT. It codes for CATLNGQGRGANTEAFF.

This clonotype has a handful of counts. The gene calls are TRBV4-1 and TRBJ1-1, with D possibly TRBD1 on 5 matching bases. V was clipped by 0 bases and J by 3 bases, with 14 bases between them. CDR3 size: 16 residues. Germline-derived CDR1 and CDR2 are MGHRA and YSYEKL. The CDR3 loop reads CASSQDGTGSDTEAFF. The CDR3 DNA is TGCGCCAGCAGCCAAGATGGAACAGGCTCGGACACTGAAGCTTTCTTT.

This clonotype was counted a few times. This chain uses TRBV9 with TRBJ2-3, with 12 bases that match TRBD2. Losses at the gene ends were 0 bases for V and 2 bases for J; bases not matched to a gene: 7. This CDR3 contains 18 residues. Germline CDR1 and CDR2: SGDLS and YYNGEE. The CDR3 DNA reads as TGTGCCAGCAGCGTAGCTACGACTAGCGGGAGATTCACAGATACGCAGTATTTT. Translation gives CASSVATTSGRFTDTQYF. Combining the CDR3 with reference TRBV9 and TRBJ2-3 gives the whole variable domain DSGVTQTPKHLITATGQRVTLRCSPRSGDLSVYWYQQSLDQGLQFLIQYYNGEERAKGNILERFSAQQFPDLHSELNLSSLELGDSALYFCASSVATTSGRFTDTQYFGPGTRLTVL.

A few counts support this clonotype. This rearrangement joins TRBV4-1 to TRBJ1-5; D call uncertain. Germline V CDR1 and CDR2: MGHRA, YSYEKL. The V gene lost 0 bases and the J gene lost 1 base, with 13 bases spanning the gap. The length of the CDR3 is 17 residues. The CDR3: CASSQDRRFRSNQPQHF. The CDR3 DNA reads as TGCGCCAGCAGCCAAGATCGAAGATTTCGAAGCAATCAGCCCCAGCATTTT.

The table lists this clonotype with many counts. V and J are TRBV7-9 and TRBJ2-1; TRBD2 is a possible D gene (6 bases). Germline V gene sequence: CDR1 SEHNR, CDR2 FQNEAQ (reference sequence). V lost 3 bases and J 6 bases, leaving 9 bases between the germline ends. This CDR3 contains 13 residues. CDR3 protein: CASSLEGVNEQFF. As DNA, the CDR3 is TGTGCCAGCAGCTTGGAGGGAGTCAATGAGCAGTTCTTC.

The V and J genes are TRBV6-2 or TRBV6-3 and TRBJ2-7; D tentatively fits TRBD1 or TRBD2 (7 bases each). The germline V gene has CDR1 MNHEY and CDR2 SVGEGT. Trimming removed 7 bases from V and 5 bases from J, with 27 bases in between. The CDR3 length is 17 residues. In DNA form, the CDR3 reads TGTGCCAGCACCCTCAAGGGGGCGGGAGTGGTTACGGACGAGCAGTACTTC. This gives the protein CASTLKGAGVVTDEQYF.

This clonotype was recorded at least ten times. V usage is TRBV20-1 and J usage is TRBJ1-1, with D possibly matching TRBD1 (5 bases). Germline V gene lookup returns CDR1 DFQATT and CDR2 SNEGSKA (reference sequence). This CDR3 is 14 amino acids long. The germline V and J ends were trimmed by 4 bases and 4 bases, with 16 bases remaining between them. CDR3 sequence: CSAIWDSRSTEAFF. CDR3 coding DNA: TGCAGTGCTATATGGGACTCAAGATCCACTGAAGCTTTCTTT.

This clonotype has only a few counts. The V call is TRBV5-1, the J call TRBJ2-1; 12 bases match TRBD2. The V gene's germline CDR1 is SGHRS and CDR2 YFSETQ. The length of the CDR3 is 16 residues. The V and J ends lost 0 bases and 7 bases, in that order; junction bases with no gene match: 5. As DNA, the CDR3 is TGCGCCAGCAGCTTGGCAGGGCTAGCGGGAGGGAATGAGCAGTTCTTC. It is translated as CASSLAGLAGGNEQFF.

This clonotype was seen repeatedly, ten times or more. The chain employs TRBV12-3 or TRBV12-4 and TRBJ2-1; 7 bases are a match to TRBD2. The trim removed 5 bases at V and 7 bases at J, leaving 5 bases unmatched. There are 13 residues in the CDR3. DNA for the CDR3: TGTGCCAGCAGTCCCGCCGGGGGGAATGAGCAGTTCTTC. It specifies CASSPAGGNEQFF.

This clonotype was recorded a few times. V and J are TRBV5-4 and TRBJ1-3; a possible D gene is TRBD1 (5 bases). There are 11 residues in the CDR3. Germline-derived CDR1 and CDR2 are SGHNT and YYREEE (reference sequence). V lost 5 bases and J lost 7, with 7 bases in between. The DNA of the CDR3 is TGTGCCAGCAGTAAGGGGAACACCATATATTTT. Translation gives CASSKGNTIYF.

This clonotype was detected only a few times. V is TRBV29-1 and J is TRBJ1-2, with D possibly being TRBD1 (5 bases). Trimming took off 1 base at V and 8 bases at J, with 20 bases between the two ends. Germline V gene lookup returns CDR1 SQVTM and CDR2 ANQGSEA. The CDR3 has 15 residues. The DNA for the CDR3 is TGCAGCGTTGAAGTGGAGGACACAGTTTTTCAGGGCTACACCTTC. Translation gives CSVEVEDTVFQGYTF.

This clonotype was seen repeatedly, ten times or more. V usage is TRBV20-1 and J usage is TRBJ2-5; possibly TRBD2 for D (6 bases). The germline CDR1 and CDR2 sequences are DFQATT and SNEGSKA (reference sequence). There are 15 residues in the CDR3. The V end was cut by 0 bases, the J end by 2 bases, with 13 bases between. CDR3 coding DNA: TGCAGTGCTAGAGATTCGGCACGGGGGCAAGAGACCCAGTACTTC. Translation gives CSARDSARGQETQYF.

Ten or more counts support this clonotype. The chain recombines TRBV20-1 with TRBJ2-3; TRBD2 aligns across 10 bases. Germline V CDR1 and CDR2: DFQATT, SNEGSKA (reference sequence). The CDR3 length is 16 residues. With V trimmed by 3 bases and J by 1 base, 7 bases remained unmatched. The CDR3 protein is CSASKPGTSGTDTQYF. In DNA form, the CDR3 reads TGCAGTGCTAGTAAACCCGGGACTAGCGGCACAGATACGCAGTATTTT.

In this sample, this clonotype turned up a few times. This chain joins TRBV6-1 and TRBJ2-2; 7 nucleotides align to TRBD2. The CDR3 is made up of 16 amino acids. CDR1 and CDR2 (germline): MNHNS, SASEGT. Unmatched junction bases numbered 10, after V lost 3 bases and J lost 6 bases. DNA of the CDR3: TGTGCCAGCAGTGATCCGGGAGGCCCCCTCCCCGGGGAGCTGTTTTTT. It translates to CASSDPGGPLPGELFF.

This clonotype was recorded a few times. CDR3 sequence (DNA): TGTGCCAGCAGCCCGGGACTGGGGGGCGGGGAGCTGTTTTTT. It encodes CASSPGLGGGELFF. The chain joins TRBV4-2 to TRBJ2-2; maybe TRBD2 (6 bases). Trimming took 4 bases from V and 7 from J, leaving 13 bases between them. The CDR3 runs to 14 residues. Germline V lookup: CDR1 LGHNA, CDR2 YNFKEQ.

This clonotype was counted between two and nine times. The rearrangement uses TRBV20-1 and TRBJ1-2; TRBD1 is a possible D gene (5 bases). The CDR3 consists of 13 residues. V lost 6 bases and J lost 5, with 16 bases in between. The V gene's germline CDR1 is DFQATT and CDR2 SNEGSKA (reference sequence). The CDR3 region is CSASPGTQYGYTF. The CDR3 nucleotides are TGCAGTGCAAGCCCCGGGACCCAGTATGGCTACACCTTC.

This clonotype was detected only a few times. This chain uses TRBV4-1 with TRBJ2-7; perhaps D is TRBD1 or TRBD2 (6 bases each). The CDR3 covers 17 residues. From germline, CDR1 is MGHRA and CDR2 YSYEKL. The V end lost 6 bases, the J end lost 1 base, and 22 bases lay between the germline ends. CDR3 nucleotide sequence: TGCGCCAGCAGTCCCTTCGTGGGGGGCAAGATTTCCTACGAGCAGTACTTC. It specifies CASSPFVGGKISYEQYF.

This clonotype was observed a few times. CDR3 region: CASKREGDTQYF. DNA of the CDR3: TGTGCCAGCAAGAGGGAGGGAGATACGCAGTATTTT. The rearrangement uses TRBV6-5 and TRBJ2-3; TRBD2 matches 7 bases. After removal of 7 bases from V and 5 bases from J, the junction contained 3 bases not matched to a gene. The CDR3 is 12 amino acids. Per the germline V gene, CDR1 is MNHEY and CDR2 is SVGAGI.